This T cell receptor beta chain comes out of a study of blood T cell repertoires in COVID-19. Study-wide background: The United States, Italy and Spain supplied acute and convalescent COVID-19 samples. T cells, B-cell-depleted T cells, or PBMCs provided the cDNA or gDNA that served as material.

The germline V gene has CDR1 MDHEN and CDR2 SYDVKM. The V and J ends lost 1 base and 10 bases respectively, with 7 bases between them. The CDR3 totals 12 residues. In the original analysis: How many nucleated cells were present was estimated from reference gene primer amplification. Some clones are missing from TCRdb's copy, which holds only in-frame ones; the method was immunoSEQ multiplex PCR. The V and J calls and clone size come from that table; D and trimming were worked out from the DNA. There are about 90,000 clones in the sample; 85% to 95% occur only once, and roughly 6.6% lies in the top ten.

The sample consisted of peripheral blood. The chain employs TRBV28 and TRBJ1-4; unclear D gene. The sequence derives from a woman aged 55-69 years with active COVID-19. CDR3 sequence reads: CASSLSSVKLFF. Here the CDR3 DNA reads TGTGCCAGCAGTTTATCTTCCGTAAAACTGTTTTTT.